Included here is one T cell receptor (beta chain) sequence, with context. Antigen: not known. The data derive from a study of response to subunit inactivated influenza vaccine. Findings of the study overall: Every seasonal influenza vaccination brings in few new T cells, the authors suggested.

The CDR3 is made up of 12 amino acids. CDR1 and CDR2 from the germline V gene are MDHEN and SYDVKM. V lost 5 bases and J lost 8, with 12 bases in between. In TCRdb, the RT-PCR reads were re-called with MiXCR into one record per CDR3 protein. The profile shows more than 250,000 distinct CDR3 sequences, 20% to 25% of them singletons. The rearrangement joins TRBV28 to TRBJ1-1, with unresolved D. This TCR came from a man between 50 and 70 years old who received an inactivated influenza vaccine. Sample: PBMCs from blood, taken around 22 months after vaccination. In nucleotides, the CDR3 is TGTGCCAGCAGTGCCTACCACGGGGAAGCTTTCTTT. Its protein is CASSAYHGEAFF.